The 17 T cell receptor beta chains given below trace back to one sample, sequenced in a study of siplizumab effects on memory and regulatory T cells. Sequencing used immunoSEQ multiplex PCR; TCRdb keeps in-frame clones, though not all of them. The sample holds some 96,000 clones, approximately 94% seen once. Sequencing was done on a sample of non-Treg CD4+ T cells sorted from blood. These receptors originate from a human donor in good health.

The chain uses TRBV7-8 and TRBJ2-3, with 9 nucleotides matching TRBD2. V dropped 5 bases and J dropped 0; count of bases not matched to a gene: 3. The germline V gene encodes CDR1 SGHVS and CDR2 FQNEAQ. CDR3 length: 15 residues. CDR3 sequence (DNA): TGTGCCAGCAGCCGGCGGGGGGGAAGCACAGATACGCAGTATTTT. Translated: CASSRRGGSTDTQYF.

The chain has TRBV2 and TRBJ1-5; TRBD1 aligns across 7 bases. CDR1 and CDR2 from the germline V gene are SNHLY and FYNNEI. V was pared by 6 bases and J by 3 bases, with 5 bases of the junction left unmatched. This CDR3 is built from 14 residues. The CDR3 DNA reads as TGTGCCAGCAGCCCTACAGGGGTCAATCAGCCCCAGCATTTT. This sequence encodes CASSPTGVNQPQHF.

V gene TRBV12-5 combines with J gene TRBJ2-1; weak D call: TRBD1 (6 bases). CDR1 is LGHNT and CDR2 is FRNRAP in the germline V gene. Trimming took 6 bases from V and 10 from J, leaving 25 bases between them. The CDR3 is 16 amino acids. CDR3 DNA sequence: TGTGCTAGTGGCCCTCAGGGGCGGCCCGGGCCAAGCGAGCAGTTCTTC. Protein sequence: CASGPQGRPGPSEQFF.

The chain recombines TRBV6-5 with TRBJ1-1; no firm D call. V was cut by 3 bases and J by 0 bases, with 11 bases left in between. Per germline, CDR1 MNHEY and CDR2 SVGAGI. The CDR3 totals 15 residues. CDR3 sequence (DNA): TGTGCCAGCAGTTATTCCGAGGGATTGAACACTGAAGCTTTCTTT. It yields the protein CASSYSEGLNTEAFF.

The genes are TRBV19 and TRBJ1-2; a possible D gene is TRBD1 (6 bases). Between the trimmed V and J ends, which lost 7 bases and 2 bases, there was a span of 8 bases. This CDR3 is built from 12 residues. From germline, CDR1 is LNHDA and CDR2 SQIVND (reference sequence). CDR3 DNA sequence: TGTGCCAGTATGGACAGAAACTATGGCTACACCTTC. Translating gives CASMDRNYGYTF. Variable domain in full (rest from reference TRBV19 and TRBJ1-2): DGGITQSPKYLFRKEGQNVTLSCEQNLNHDAMYWYRQDPGQGLRLIYYSQIVNDFQKGDIAEGYSVSREKKESFPLTVTSAQKNPTAFYLCASMDRNYGYTFGSGTRLTVV.

The sample holds one count of this clone. The V and J genes are TRBV6-5 and TRBJ2-5; the D call may be TRBD1 or TRBD2 (7 bases each). CDR1 is MNHEY and CDR2 is SVGAGI in the germline V gene. The CDR3 totals 14 residues. The V and J ends lost 2 bases and 6 bases respectively, with 13 bases between them. The CDR3 sequence is CASSYGRGLKTQYF. In DNA, the CDR3 is TGTGCCAGCAGTTACGGGAGGGGGCTAAAGACCCAGTACTTC.

The chain recombines TRBV7-6 with TRBJ2-3, with D hard to call. There are 13 residues in the CDR3. Germline lookup yields CDR1 SGHVS and CDR2 FNYEAQ. Trimming removed 5 bases from V and 9 bases from J, with 15 bases in between. The CDR3 region is CASSSSDGNTQYF. CDR3 DNA: TGTGCCAGCAGCAGCTCGGACGGAAACACGCAGTATTTT.

V gene TRBV11-1 combines with J gene TRBJ2-3; tentative D call: TRBD1 (6 bases). Trimming shortened V by 6 bases and J by 3 bases, and 16 bases separated the two germline ends. The CDR3 runs 15 residues. Germline assignment: CDR1 SGHAT and CDR2 FQDESV (reference sequence). CDR3 sequence: CASRIQGLRTDTQYF. The DNA of the CDR3 is TGTGCCAGCAGAATACAGGGCCTGCGGACAGATACGCAGTATTTT.

This clone was observed a single time. J is TRBJ1-2 and V is TRBV19; TRBD1 might be the D (5 bases). This CDR3 has 15 amino acids. V lost 4 bases, J lost 2 bases, and 14 bases lay in between. Germline CDR1 is LNHDA and CDR2 is SQIVND (reference sequence). The CDR3 sequence is CASSTKTAPNYGYTF. In DNA, the CDR3 is TGTGCCAGTAGTACCAAGACAGCCCCAAACTATGGCTACACCTTC.

A single count supports this clone. The chain joins TRBV6-5 to TRBJ2-7; a possible D gene is TRBD1 (5 bases). This CDR3 has 15 residues. Between the trimmed V and J ends, which lost 2 bases and 2 bases, there was a span of 13 bases. Per germline, CDR1 MNHEY and CDR2 SVGAGI. CDR3 bases: TGTGCCAGCAGTTACGGGGCAGCAAGAACCTACGAGCAGTACTTC. It yields the protein CASSYGAARTYEQYF.

The genes are TRBV4-2 and TRBJ2-3; D gene ambiguous. This CDR3 is 11 amino acids long. Germline V gene data show CDR1 as LGHNA and CDR2 as YNFKEQ. Deletions cut 6 bases from V and 6 bases from J, with 7 bases between. The CDR3 is CASRKGDTQYF. For the CDR3, the DNA is TGTGCCAGCAGGAAGGGCGATACGCAGTATTTT.

The chain combines TRBV7-8 with TRBJ2-3; 7 bases align to TRBD1. V shed 0 bases and J 8 bases; nucleotides not matched to a gene: 14. The germline CDR1 and CDR2 sequences are SGHVS and FQNEAQ. This CDR3 spans 17 amino acids. The CDR3, as DNA: TGTGCCAGCAGCTTAGCATCTCTGACAGGGAAACTCGGTACGCAGTATTTT. Its protein product is CASSLASLTGKLGTQYF.

This chain uses TRBV28 with TRBJ1-2; possible D gene TRBD1, 6 bases. The germline V and J ends were trimmed by 7 bases and 0 bases, with 18 bases remaining between them. The CDR3 totals 16 residues. CDR1 MDHEN and CDR2 SYDVKM come from the germline V gene. The CDR3 loop reads CASNEQGTKTNYGYTF. In nucleotides, the CDR3 is TGTGCCAGCAACGAACAGGGTACGAAAACTAACTATGGCTACACCTTC.

The V call is TRBV2, the J call TRBJ2-6; TRBD1 or TRBD2 may be the D gene (5 bases each). The CDR3 totals 16 residues. Germline assignment: CDR1 SNHLY and CDR2 FYNNEI. The germline V and J ends were trimmed by 6 bases and 4 bases, with 16 bases remaining between them. The CDR3 reads CASSGTRTLGANVLTF. The CDR3 nucleotides are TGTGCCAGCAGCGGGACCCGGACATTGGGGGCCAACGTCCTGACTTTC.

This clone was picked up one time. The rearrangement uses TRBV19 and TRBJ1-2; D ambiguous. Germline V gene data show CDR1 as LNHDA and CDR2 as SQIVND (reference sequence). This CDR3 is built from 9 residues. The CDR3 DNA is TGTGCGGCAGGTTATGGCTACACCTTC. Its translation is CAAGYGYTF. The variable domain in full, completed from reference TRBV19 and TRBJ1-2, reads DGGITQSPKYLFRKEGQNVTLSCEQNLNHDAMYWYRQDPGQGLRLIYYSQIVNDFQKGDIAEGYSVSREKKESFPLTVTSAQKNPTAFYLCAAGYGYTFGSGTRLTVV.

Points on this clone: Sequence at one end of the junction differs from germline and may be a read error. The chain recombines TRBV6-5 with TRBJ1-5, with TRBD1 identical over 7 bases. The CDR3 sequence is 14 residues long. CDR1 is MNHEY, CDR2 SVGAGI, per germline. CDR3: CAISDNRGDQPQHF. As DNA, the CDR3 is TGTGCCATCAGTGATAACAGGGGAGATCAGCCCCAGCATTTT.

This chain uses TRBV7-9 with TRBJ2-5, with D perhaps TRBD2 (5 bases). The ends were cut back, 8 bases at V and 2 bases at J, with 12 bases in the middle. The CDR3 totals 13 residues. Germline V lookup: CDR1 SEHNR, CDR2 FQNEAQ (reference sequence). CDR3: CASAREGQETQYF. CDR3 bases: TGTGCCAGCGCCCGAGAGGGACAAGAGACCCAGTACTTC.